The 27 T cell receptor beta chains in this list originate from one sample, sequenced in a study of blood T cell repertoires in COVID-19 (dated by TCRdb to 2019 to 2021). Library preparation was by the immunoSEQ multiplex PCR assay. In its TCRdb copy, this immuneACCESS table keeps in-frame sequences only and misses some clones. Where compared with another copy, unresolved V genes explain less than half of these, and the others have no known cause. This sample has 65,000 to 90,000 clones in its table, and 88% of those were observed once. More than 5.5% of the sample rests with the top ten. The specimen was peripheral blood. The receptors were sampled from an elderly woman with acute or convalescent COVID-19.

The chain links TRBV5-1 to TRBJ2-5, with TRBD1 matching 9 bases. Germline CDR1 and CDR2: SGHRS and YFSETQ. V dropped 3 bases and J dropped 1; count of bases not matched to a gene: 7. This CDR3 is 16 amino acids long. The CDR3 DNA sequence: TGCGCCAGCAGCTCCGGACAGGGGACCTTCCAAGAGACCCAGTACTTC. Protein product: CASSSGQGTFQETQYF.

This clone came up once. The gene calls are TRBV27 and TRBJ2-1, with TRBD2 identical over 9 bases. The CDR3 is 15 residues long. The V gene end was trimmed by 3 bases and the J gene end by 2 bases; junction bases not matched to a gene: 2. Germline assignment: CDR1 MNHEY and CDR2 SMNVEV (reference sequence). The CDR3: CASSFGGRAYNEQFF. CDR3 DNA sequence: TGTGCCAGCAGTTTTGGCGGGAGGGCCTACAATGAGCAGTTCTTC.

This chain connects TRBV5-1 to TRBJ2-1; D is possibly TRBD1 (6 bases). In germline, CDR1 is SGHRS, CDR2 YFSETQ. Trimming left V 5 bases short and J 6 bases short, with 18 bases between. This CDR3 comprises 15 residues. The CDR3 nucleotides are TGCGCCAGCAGTCCCCCGGATGGACAGTCCAATGAGCAGTTCTTC. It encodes CASSPPDGQSNEQFF.

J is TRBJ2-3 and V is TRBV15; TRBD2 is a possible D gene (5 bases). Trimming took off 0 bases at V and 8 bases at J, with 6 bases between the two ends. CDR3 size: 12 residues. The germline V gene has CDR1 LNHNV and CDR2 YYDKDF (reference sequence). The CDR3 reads CATSRDRGTQYF. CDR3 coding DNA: TGTGCCACCAGCAGAGATCGGGGTACGCAGTATTTT.

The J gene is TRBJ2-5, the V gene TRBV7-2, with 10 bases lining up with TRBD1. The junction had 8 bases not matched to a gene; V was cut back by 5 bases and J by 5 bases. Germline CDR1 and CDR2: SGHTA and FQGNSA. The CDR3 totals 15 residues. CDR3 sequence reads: CASSRPGTGVETQYF. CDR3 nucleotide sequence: TGTGCCAGCAGCCGTCCCGGGACAGGGGTGGAGACCCAGTACTTC.

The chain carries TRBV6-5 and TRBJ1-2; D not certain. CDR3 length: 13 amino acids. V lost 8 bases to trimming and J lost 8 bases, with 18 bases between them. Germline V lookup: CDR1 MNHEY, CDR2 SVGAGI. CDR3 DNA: TGTGCCAGCTCCGCAGGAAATCCCCCCGGCTACACCTTC. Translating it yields CASSAGNPPGYTF.

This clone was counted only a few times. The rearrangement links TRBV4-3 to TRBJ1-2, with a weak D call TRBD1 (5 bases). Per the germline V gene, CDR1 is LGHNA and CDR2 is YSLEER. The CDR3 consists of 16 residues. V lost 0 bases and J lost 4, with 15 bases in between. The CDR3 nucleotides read TGCGCCAGCAGCCAAGATTTTGCGGGGGTTGGCTATGGCTACACCTTC. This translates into CASSQDFAGVGYGYTF.

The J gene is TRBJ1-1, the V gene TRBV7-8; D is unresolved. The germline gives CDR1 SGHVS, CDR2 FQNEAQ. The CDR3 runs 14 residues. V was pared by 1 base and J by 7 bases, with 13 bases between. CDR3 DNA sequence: TGTGCCAGCAGCTTAGGGGCCAGGCCCTATGAAGCTTTCTTT. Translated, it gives CASSLGARPYEAFF.

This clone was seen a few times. The CDR3 reads CASNLRTGSSYEQYF. CDR3 nucleotides: TGTGCCAGCAACCTCCGGACAGGAAGCTCCTACGAGCAGTACTTC. The chain is built from TRBV2 and TRBJ2-7; 7 nucleotides match TRBD1. The CDR3 loop spans 15 amino acids. Germline V lookup: CDR1 SNHLY, CDR2 FYNNEI. V dropped 7 bases and J dropped 0; count of bases not matched to a gene: 9. The whole variable domain, filled in from reference TRBV2 and TRBJ2-7, reads EPEVTQTPSHQVTQMGQEVILRCVPISNHLYFYWYRQILGQKVEFLVSFYNNEISEKSEIFDDQFSVERPDGSNFTLKIRSTKLEDSAMYFCASNLRTGSSYEQYFGPGTRLTVT.

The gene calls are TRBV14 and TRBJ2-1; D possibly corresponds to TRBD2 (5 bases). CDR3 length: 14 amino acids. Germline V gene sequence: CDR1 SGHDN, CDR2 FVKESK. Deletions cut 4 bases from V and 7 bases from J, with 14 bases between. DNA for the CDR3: TGTGCCAGCAGCCTACTCCTTGGGGAGAATGAGCAGTTCTTC. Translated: CASSLLLGENEQFF.

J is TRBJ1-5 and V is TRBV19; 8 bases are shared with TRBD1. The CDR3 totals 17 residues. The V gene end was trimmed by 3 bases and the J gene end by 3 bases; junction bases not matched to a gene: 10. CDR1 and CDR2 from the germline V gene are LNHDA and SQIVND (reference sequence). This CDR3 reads CASSIGPGGADNQPQHF. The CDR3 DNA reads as TGTGCCAGTAGTATCGGCCCAGGGGGCGCTGACAATCAGCCCCAGCATTTT.

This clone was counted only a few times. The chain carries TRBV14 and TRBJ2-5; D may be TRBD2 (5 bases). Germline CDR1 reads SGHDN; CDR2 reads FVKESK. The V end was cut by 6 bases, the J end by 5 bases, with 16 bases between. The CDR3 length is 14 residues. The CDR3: CASRRTGSGETQYF. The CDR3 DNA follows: TGTGCCAGCAGGCGAACCGGGTCGGGGGAGACCCAGTACTTC.

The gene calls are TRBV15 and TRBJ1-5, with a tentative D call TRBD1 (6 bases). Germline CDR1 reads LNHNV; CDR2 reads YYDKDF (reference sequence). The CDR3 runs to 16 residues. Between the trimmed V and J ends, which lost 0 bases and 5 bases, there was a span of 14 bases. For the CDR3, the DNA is TGTGCCACCAGCAGAGATATGGGTAGGGGGTATCAGCCCCAGCATTTT. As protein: CATSRDMGRGYQPQHF. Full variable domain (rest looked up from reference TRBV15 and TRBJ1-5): DAMVIQNPRYQVTQFGKPVTLSCSQTLNHNVMYWYQQKSSQAPKLLFHYYDKDFNNEADTPDNFQSRRPNTSFCFLDIRSPGLGDTAMYLCATSRDMGRGYQPQHFGDGTRLSIL.

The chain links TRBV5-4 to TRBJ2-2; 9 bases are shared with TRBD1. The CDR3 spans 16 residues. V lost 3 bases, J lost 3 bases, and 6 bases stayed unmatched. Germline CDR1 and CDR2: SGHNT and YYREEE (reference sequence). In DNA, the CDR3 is TGTGCCAGCAGCTCACCAACAGGGGGCGACACCGGGGAGCTGTTTTTT. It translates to CASSSPTGGDTGELFF.

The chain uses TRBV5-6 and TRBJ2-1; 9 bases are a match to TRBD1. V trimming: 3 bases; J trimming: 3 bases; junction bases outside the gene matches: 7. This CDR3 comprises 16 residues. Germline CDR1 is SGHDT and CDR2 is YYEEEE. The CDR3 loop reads CASSYLQGAIYNEQFF. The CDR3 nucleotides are TGTGCCAGCAGCTACTTACAGGGGGCTATCTACAATGAGCAGTTCTTC.

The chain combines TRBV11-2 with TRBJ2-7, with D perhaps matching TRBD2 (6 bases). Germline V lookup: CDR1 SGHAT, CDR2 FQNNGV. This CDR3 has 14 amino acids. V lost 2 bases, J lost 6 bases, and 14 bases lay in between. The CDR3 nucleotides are TGTGCCAGCAGCTTACTGGGGGGACCGCGCGAGCAGTACTTC. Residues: CASSLLGGPREQYF.

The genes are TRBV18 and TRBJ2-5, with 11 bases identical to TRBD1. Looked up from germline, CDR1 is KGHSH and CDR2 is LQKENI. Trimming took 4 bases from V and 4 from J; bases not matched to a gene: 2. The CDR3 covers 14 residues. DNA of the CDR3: TGTGCCAGCTCACTAGGGACAGGGGGAGAGACCCAGTACTTC. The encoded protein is CASSLGTGGETQYF.

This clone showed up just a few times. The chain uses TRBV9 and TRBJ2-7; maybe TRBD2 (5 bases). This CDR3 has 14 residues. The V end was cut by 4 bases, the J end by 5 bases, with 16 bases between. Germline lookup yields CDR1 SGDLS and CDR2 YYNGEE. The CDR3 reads CASSPRPSSNEQYF. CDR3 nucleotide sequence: TGTGCCAGCAGCCCTCGCCCCTCTAGCAACGAGCAGTACTTC. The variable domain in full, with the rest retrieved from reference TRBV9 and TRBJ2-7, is DSGVTQTPKHLITATGQRVTLRCSPRSGDLSVYWYQQSLDQGLQFLIQYYNGEERAKGNILERFSAQQFPDLHSELNLSSLELGDSALYFCASSPRPSSNEQYFGPGTRLTVT.

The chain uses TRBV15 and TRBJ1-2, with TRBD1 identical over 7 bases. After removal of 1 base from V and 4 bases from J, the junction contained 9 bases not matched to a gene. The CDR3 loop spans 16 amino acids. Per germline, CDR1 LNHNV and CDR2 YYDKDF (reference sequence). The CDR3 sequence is CATSRAGNRGTYGYTF. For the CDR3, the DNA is TGTGCCACCAGCAGAGCGGGAAACAGGGGCACCTATGGCTACACCTTC.

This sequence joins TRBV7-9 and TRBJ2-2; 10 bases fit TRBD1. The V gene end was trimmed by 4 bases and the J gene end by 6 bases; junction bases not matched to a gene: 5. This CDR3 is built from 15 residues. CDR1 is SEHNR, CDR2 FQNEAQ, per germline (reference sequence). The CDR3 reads CASSSRDRGSGELFF. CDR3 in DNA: TGTGCCAGCAGCTCGCGGGACAGGGGTTCCGGGGAGCTGTTTTTT.

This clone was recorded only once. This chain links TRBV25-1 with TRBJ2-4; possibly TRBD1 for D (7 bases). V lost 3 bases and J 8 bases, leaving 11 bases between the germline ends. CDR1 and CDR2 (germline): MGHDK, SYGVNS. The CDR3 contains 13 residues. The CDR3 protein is CASSDGRGDIQYF. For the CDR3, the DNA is TGTGCCAGCAGTGACGGCAGGGGGGACATTCAGTACTTC.

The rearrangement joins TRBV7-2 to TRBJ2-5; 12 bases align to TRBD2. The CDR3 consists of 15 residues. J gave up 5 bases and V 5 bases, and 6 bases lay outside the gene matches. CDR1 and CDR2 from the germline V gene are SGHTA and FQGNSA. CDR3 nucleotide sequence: TGTGCCAGCAGCCCTAGCGGGGGGGTCGGGGAGACCCAGTACTTC. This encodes CASSPSGGVGETQYF.

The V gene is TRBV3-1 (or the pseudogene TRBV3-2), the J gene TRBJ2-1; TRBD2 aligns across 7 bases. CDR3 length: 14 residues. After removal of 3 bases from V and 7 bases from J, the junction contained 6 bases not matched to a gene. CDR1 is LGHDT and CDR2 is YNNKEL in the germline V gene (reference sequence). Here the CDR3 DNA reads TGTGCCAGCAGCCAGCCCGGGGGGAGGAATGAGCAGTTCTTC. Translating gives CASSQPGGRNEQFF.

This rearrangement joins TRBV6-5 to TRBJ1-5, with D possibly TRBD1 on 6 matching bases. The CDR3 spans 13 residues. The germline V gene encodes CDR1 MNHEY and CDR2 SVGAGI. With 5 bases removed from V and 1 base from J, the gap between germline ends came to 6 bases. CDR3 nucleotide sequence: TGTGCCAGCAGTACAGGGAGCAATCAGCCCCAGCATTTT. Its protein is CASSTGSNQPQHF.

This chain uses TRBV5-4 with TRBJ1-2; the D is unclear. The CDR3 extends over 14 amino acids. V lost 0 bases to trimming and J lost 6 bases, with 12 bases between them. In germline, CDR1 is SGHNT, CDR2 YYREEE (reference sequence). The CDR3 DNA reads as TGTGCCAGCAGCTTGGTAGAGGGAAGAGATGGCTACACCTTC. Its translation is CASSLVEGRDGYTF.

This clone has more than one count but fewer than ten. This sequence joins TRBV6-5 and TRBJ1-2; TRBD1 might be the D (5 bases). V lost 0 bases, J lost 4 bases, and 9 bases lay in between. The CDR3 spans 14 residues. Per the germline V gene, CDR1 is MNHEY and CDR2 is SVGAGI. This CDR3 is CASSYSGGGYGYTF. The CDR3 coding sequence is TGTGCCAGCAGTTACTCGGGGGGTGGCTATGGCTACACCTTC.

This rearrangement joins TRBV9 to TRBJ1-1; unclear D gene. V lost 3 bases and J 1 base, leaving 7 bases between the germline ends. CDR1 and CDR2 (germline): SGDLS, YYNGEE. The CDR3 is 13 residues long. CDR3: CASSAHSNTEAFF. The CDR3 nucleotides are TGTGCCAGCAGCGCCCATTCGAACACTGAAGCTTTCTTT.